The rows below give T cell receptor beta chains drawn from one sample of a study of CD8+ T cells in alopecia areata. Produced via immunoSEQ multiplex PCR; TCRdb's table is partial and in-frame only. This table holds approximately 34,000 clones, roughly half found once. Sequencing was done on a sample of NKG2D-high CD8+ T cells sorted from blood. These TCRs come from a human donor with alopecia areata. Both conserved end residues are part of each CDR3. Each record gives: CDR3 length, V gene, D gene, J gene, CDR3 protein. The D gene is left open where the match is weak.

len: 14; v_gene: TRBV7-2; d_gene: .; j_gene: TRBJ2-2; CDR3aa: CASRRLVKPGELFF
len: 14; v_gene: TRBV11-2; d_gene: .; j_gene: TRBJ2-7; CDR3aa: CASSLDEGRYEQYF
len: 16; v_gene: TRBV27; d_gene: .; j_gene: TRBJ2-6; CDR3aa: CASSLSTLTGANVLTF
len: 15; v_gene: TRBV30; d_gene: .; j_gene: TRBJ1-1; CDR3aa: CAWSEPRGSRTEAFF
len: 16; v_gene: TRBV13; d_gene: TRBD1; j_gene: TRBJ2-2; CDR3aa: CASSSTGTGYTGELFF
len: 16; v_gene: TRBV9; d_gene: TRBD1; j_gene: TRBJ2-5; CDR3aa: CASSARDRDFGETQYF
len: 14; v_gene: TRBV29-1; d_gene: .; j_gene: TRBJ2-6; CDR3aa: CSVVGWAGANVLTF
len: 16; v_gene: TRBV4-3; d_gene: .; j_gene: TRBJ2-3; CDR3aa: CASSQDRDTGWNTQYF
len: 14; v_gene: TRBV13; d_gene: TRBD1; j_gene: TRBJ1-2; CDR3aa: CASSLWETGYGYTF
len: 16; v_gene: TRBV4-1; d_gene: TRBD2; j_gene: TRBJ2-1; CDR3aa: CASSQEGLAVGDEQFF
len: 13; v_gene: TRBV7-9; d_gene: .; j_gene: TRBJ2-7; CDR3aa: CASSPELTYEQYF
len: 11; v_gene: TRBV6-1; d_gene: .; j_gene: TRBJ1-1; CDR3aa: CASKWVTEAFF
len: 22; v_gene: TRBV23-1; d_gene: TRBD2; j_gene: TRBJ2-2; CDR3aa: CASSPFGEIAGGPWRDTGELFF
len: 16; v_gene: TRBV5-6; d_gene: TRBD2; j_gene: TRBJ2-5; CDR3aa: CASSFYASGAPGTQYF
len: 15; v_gene: TRBV4-1; d_gene: .; j_gene: TRBJ2-7; CDR3aa: CASSQGQGGVYEQYF
len: 14; v_gene: TRBV11-1; d_gene: TRBD1; j_gene: TRBJ2-7; CDR3aa: CASSFGTGGDREYF
len: 14; v_gene: TRBV19; d_gene: .; j_gene: TRBJ2-3; CDR3aa: CASSIRSGQWAQYF
len: 12; v_gene: TRBV9; d_gene: .; j_gene: TRBJ2-1; CDR3aa: CASGPGNNEQFF